Below, one TCR beta chain is given with its context. The antigen is not known. After autologous stem cell transplantation all patients relapsed, and prior brentuximab vedotin exposure differed between cohorts. The V gene's germline CDR1 is SGHDT and CDR2 YYEEEE. Trimming removed 4 bases from V and 7 bases from J, with 12 bases in between. The CDR3 contains 14 residues. This sample is part of a study of PD-1 blockade in classical Hodgkin lymphoma. Study findings and constraints: Significantly greater TCR diversity emerged by C4D1 in CD4+ cells but not CD8+ cells. It was reported that newly diagnosed patients had less baseline TCR diversity than healthy donors.

This table comes from immunoSEQ multiplex PCR, and its TCRdb copy is limited to in-frame clones, with some not included. Among around 65,000 clones, 75% to 90% were seen once, and the ten largest hold about 15%. The specimen comprised peripheral blood mononuclear cells (PBMCs), sampled at baseline. The receptor's source is a human donor with classical Hodgkin lymphoma. The V call is TRBV5-6, the J call TRBJ1-6; D is perhaps TRBD1 (5 bases). The CDR3 protein is CASSLSGLNSPLHF. CDR3 in DNA: TGTGCCAGCAGCCTTTCAGGGCTAAATTCACCCCTCCACTTT.